The 3 T cell receptor beta chains below were found in one sample sequenced in a study of STAT5B mutations in CD4+ large granular lymphocyte leukemia. The assay was immunoSEQ multiplex PCR, and TCRdb's table has in-frame clones only and misses some. The repertoire holds 25,000 to 35,000 clones, approximately 74% seen once, with approximately 0.3% in the top ten. Sequences were obtained from CD4+ T cells from blood buffy coats. The receptors were sampled from a human donor in good health.

The V and J genes are TRBV29-1 and TRBJ1-2, with D perhaps TRBD1 (6 bases). Trimming took off 8 bases at V and 4 bases at J, with 17 bases between the two ends. The germline CDR1 and CDR2 sequences are SQVTM and ANQGSEA. This CDR3 has 13 amino acids. CDR3 coding DNA: TGCAGCTTAGAGGGGGAAAGCTCCTATGGCTACACCTTC. Translated, it gives CSLEGESSYGYTF.

This clone was seen more than once but under ten times. The same CDR3 also results from other DNA sequences found in this sample. The chain uses TRBV20-1 and TRBJ1-2, with D unresolved. V lost 5 bases, J lost 5 bases, and 3 bases lay in between. CDR3 length equals 9 residues. Germline V gene data show CDR1 as DFQATT and CDR2 as SNEGSKA (reference sequence). The CDR3 loop is CSAAYGYTF. Here the CDR3 DNA reads TGCAGTGCTGCGTATGGCTACACCTTC.

The V gene is TRBV6-5, the J gene TRBJ2-7; D gene unclear. Germline CDR1 and CDR2: MNHEY and SVGAGI. This CDR3 has 11 residues. The V gene lost 2 bases and the J gene lost 5 bases, with 4 bases spanning the gap. Here the CDR3 DNA reads TGTGCCAGCAGTTACATCCACGAGCAGTACTTC. This gives the protein CASSYIHEQYF.